This is a list of T cell receptor beta chains from one sample in a study of T cell responses to AZD1222 COVID-19 vaccine. Assay used: immunoSEQ multiplex PCR; TCRdb lists only in-frame clones, some missing. The sample consists of around 260,000 clones, approximately 95% of them appearing once. Source: peripheral blood, taken on day 0 of AZD1222 vaccination. These receptor sequences come from an adult in good health. Both conserved end residues are part of each CDR3. Fields, in order: V gene, CDR3 length, D gene, J gene, clone size, CDR3 DNA, CDR3 protein. D genes are given only for firm matches. Some rows mark clone size as missing; the rest say once, few, many or name a class of expanded clone.

TRBV2,15,TRBD2,TRBJ2-7,NA,TGTGCCAGCAGATGGGCCGGGACTAGCGGAAACGAGCAGTACTTC,CASRWAGTSGNEQYF
TRBV7-2,18,NA,TRBJ1-3,NA,TGTGCCAGCAGCCGTACGAGGGGGTTCAGCGTGAGGGGAAACACCATATATTTT,CASSRTRGFSVRGNTIYF
TRBV27,13,NA,TRBJ2-7,NA,TGTGCCAGCAGAGCCCAGGGACCCTACGAGCAGTACTTC,CASRAQGPYEQYF
TRBV3-1/TRBV3-2,12,NA,TRBJ2-3,NA,TGTGCCAGCAGCCACATTCCGGATACGCAGTATTTT,CASSHIPDTQYF
TRBV28,12,NA,TRBJ2-7,NA,TGTGCCAGCAGTTTAGCAGAGTACGAGCAGTACTTC,CASSLAEYEQYF
TRBV6-5,14,NA,TRBJ2-1,NA,TGTGCCAGCGGGGGGCGGCGGCCCTACAATGAGCAGTTCTTC,CASGGRRPYNEQFF
TRBV27,15,TRBD2,TRBJ2-1,NA,TGTGCCAGCAGTCCCCGGATAGCGGGAGCCAATGAGCAGTTCTTC,CASSPRIAGANEQFF
TRBV7-2,15,TRBD1,TRBJ1-5,NA,TGTGCCAGCAGCCGGACAGGGGGGAGCAATCAGCCCCAGCATTTT,CASSRTGGSNQPQHF
TRBV19,14,TRBD1,TRBJ2-3,NA,TGTGCCAGTAGTACGACGACAGGGCCGGATACGCAGTATTTT,CASSTTTGPDTQYF
TRBV4-1,15,NA,TRBJ1-3,once,TGCGCCAGCAGCCAGTTGAGTTTCTCTGGAAACACCATATATTTT,CASSQLSFSGNTIYF
TRBV7-9,14,NA,TRBJ2-7,once,TGTGCCAGCAGCCCTGGGGGAGCCACGACAGAGCAGTACTTC,CASSPGGATTEQYF
TRBV4-1,15,NA,TRBJ1-5,NA,TGCGCCAGCAGCCAAAAGTCCGGGGGTAATCAGCCCCAGCATTTT,CASSQKSGGNQPQHF
TRBV4-1,17,NA,TRBJ2-6,NA,TGCGCCAGCAGCCAAGGGTACTTGAGGGCAGGGGCCAACGTCCTGACTTTC,CASSQGYLRAGANVLTF
TRBV9,15,NA,TRBJ2-7,NA,TGTGCCAGCAGCGTAGGAGGCACCAGCTCCTACGAGCAGTACTTC,CASSVGGTSSYEQYF
TRBV28,15,NA,TRBJ1-1,NA,TGTGCCAGCAGCCGGAAGGGACGGAGGAACACTGAAGCTTTCTTT,CASSRKGRRNTEAFF
TRBV5-6,13,NA,TRBJ1-6,NA,TGTGCCAGCAGCACAGGGAGAGATTCACCCCTCCACTTT,CASSTGRDSPLHF
TRBV9,14,TRBD1,TRBJ1-6,NA,TGTGCCAGCAGCCGGACAGGGGGAAATTCACCCCTCCACTTT,CASSRTGGNSPLHF
TRBV19,12,NA,TRBJ1-1,few,TGTGCCAGTAGTAAGTCGGGAACTGAAGCTTTCTTT,CASSKSGTEAFF
TRBV12-3/TRBV12-4,12,NA,TRBJ1-2,NA,TGTGCCAGCAGTTTGAGCCAATATGGCTACACCTTC,CASSLSQYGYTF
TRBV3-1/TRBV3-2,14,NA,TRBJ2-6,NA,TGTGCCAGCAGCGACAGATCTGGGGCCAACGTCCTGACTTTC,CASSDRSGANVLTF
TRBV5-1,15,NA,TRBJ1-2,NA,TGCGCCAGCAGCTTCTCCGGGGACCTGGACCAGAGCTACACCTTC,CASSFSGDLDQSYTF
TRBV5-4,11,NA,TRBJ2-3,NA,TGTGCCAGCGGCCCCGCCGATACGCAGTATTTT,CASGPADTQYF
TRBV4-3,18,NA,TRBJ1-1,NA,TGCGCCAGCAGCCAAGATGGCGGCGCAGGTAGGGGGGGATTTGAAGCTTTCTTT,CASSQDGGAGRGGFEAFF
TRBV19,15,NA,TRBJ1-4,few,TGTGCCAGTAGTCCCCGACTGTCAACTAATGAAAAACTGTTTTTT,CASSPRLSTNEKLFF
TRBV24-1,17,TRBD1,TRBJ2-1,NA,TGTGCCACCAGTGAGCCTTCGACAGGGGATTCAGGAAATGAGCAGTTCTTC,CATSEPSTGDSGNEQFF
TRBV7-9,13,NA,TRBJ1-1,NA,TGTGCCAGCAGCTTAGGTTGGAAGACTGAAGCTTTCTTT,CASSLGWKTEAFF
TRBV20-1,11,NA,TRBJ2-7,NA,TGCAGTGCTAGAGGGAGGAACGAGCAGTATTTC,CSARGRNEQYF
TRBV10-3,15,TRBD1,TRBJ1-5,NA,TGTGCCATCAGCTCCGGAACAGGGGTCAATCAGCCCCAGCATTTT,CAISSGTGVNQPQHF
TRBV5-5,12,NA,TRBJ1-1,NA,TGTGCCAGCAGCTCGCAGAGAATTGAAGCTTTCTTT,CASSSQRIEAFF
TRBV11-2,12,NA,TRBJ2-7,NA,TGTGCCAGCAGCGGGGCCGCATACGAGCAGTACTTC,CASSGAAYEQYF
TRBV14,14,NA,TRBJ2-3,NA,TGTGCCAGCAGTTCCGGGGGGCCGGGAGATACGCAGTATTTT,CASSSGGPGDTQYF
TRBV6-5,13,NA,TRBJ2-3,NA,TGTGCCAGCAGTTACGTAGGGACAGATACGCAGTATTTT,CASSYVGTDTQYF
TRBV6-4,15,TRBD1,TRBJ1-4,NA,TGTGCCAGCAGTGACGGGACAGGACCCAATGAAAAACTGTTTTTT,CASSDGTGPNEKLFF
TRBV14,15,NA,TRBJ2-3,NA,TGTGCCAGCAGCCAGAGCCCGCCACGCACAGATACGCAGTATTTT,CASSQSPPRTDTQYF
TRBV6-5,14,NA,TRBJ2-7,once,TGTGCCAGCCAACGCCGGTTCTCCTCCTACGAGCAGTACTTC,CASQRRFSSYEQYF
TRBV28,15,NA,TRBJ1-3,NA,TGTGCCAGCGGACCCGGCCGGGGGCTTTGGGACACCATATATTTT,CASGPGRGLWDTIYF
TRBV5-5,12,NA,TRBJ1-2,NA,TGTGCCAGCAGCTTGGTTACCTATGGCTACACCTTC,CASSLVTYGYTF
TRBV7-8,14,NA,TRBJ1-1,NA,TGTGCCAGCACTCCCTCGGGGGGTTGGACTGAAGCTTTCTTT,CASTPSGGWTEAFF
TRBV12-1,13,NA,TRBJ1-6,NA,TGTGCCAGCACTCCGGGGCTGGATTCACCCCTCCACTTT,CASTPGLDSPLHF
TRBV10-3,15,NA,TRBJ2-5,NA,TGTGCCATCAGTCCCCAGACGGGGCTAGGGGAGACCCAGTACTTC,CAISPQTGLGETQYF
TRBV4-3,14,NA,TRBJ2-7,NA,TGCGCCAGCAGCCAAGTGGCAGGGGTCTACGAGCAGTACTTC,CASSQVAGVYEQYF
TRBV6-5,11,TRBD1,TRBJ1-4,NA,TGTGCCACGACAGGGGGCCTTGGACTGTTTTTT,CATTGGLGLFF
TRBV19,16,TRBD2,TRBJ2-5,NA,TGTGCCAGTAGTCAGGCTAGCGGGAGGGCAGGAGAGACCCAGTACTTC,CASSQASGRAGETQYF
TRBV28,14,NA,TRBJ1-5,NA,TGTGCCAGCAGTTCATACAGTAGCAATCAGCCCCAGCATTTT,CASSSYSSNQPQHF
TRBV27,12,TRBD2,TRBJ2-7,NA,TGTGCCAGCAGTTTAGCGGGAGGGCCTTCCAGCTTC,CASSLAGGPSSF
TRBV25-1,15,NA,TRBJ1-1,NA,TGTGCCAGCAGTGATACCCGACAGGCTAACACTGAAGCTTTCTTT,CASSDTRQANTEAFF
TRBV2,13,NA,TRBJ1-3,NA,TGTGCCAGCAGGCCGCAGGGTGGAAACACCATATATTTT,CASRPQGGNTIYF
TRBV9,12,TRBD2,TRBJ2-3,NA,TGTGCCAGCCGGGGGGACGGGGATACGCAGTATTTT,CASRGDGDTQYF
TRBV29-1,13,NA,TRBJ2-1,NA,TGCAGCGTTGAAGCATCGCTAGACAATGAGCAGTTCTTC,CSVEASLDNEQFF